These T cell receptor beta chains were read from a single sample in a study of cytomegalovirus exposure and HLA in healthy donors. Assay used: immunoSEQ multiplex PCR; TCRdb lists only in-frame clones, some missing. Of under 200,000 clones in the sample, approximately 77% were seen once. Material for sequencing was PBMCs. The receptor set was obtained from a male donor in good health and CMV-seropositive. The CDR3 runs from the conserved cysteine through the conserved F or W. Each record gives: D gene, clone size, V gene, J gene, CDR3 protein, CDR3 DNA. D genes are given only for firm matches. Part of the rows lack a size; the others show once, few, many or a class for expanded clones.

TRBD2	once	TRBV2	TRBJ2-3	CASSVSGGADTQYF	TGTGCCAGCAGCGTTAGCGGGGGCGCAGATACGCAGTATTTT
-	few	TRBV6-5	TRBJ1-2	CASSYSGHFKFYGYTF	TGTGCCAGCAGTTACTCTGGACACTTTAAATTTTATGGCTACACCTTC
-	-	TRBV4-3	TRBJ1-2	CASSQEEVRESVYYGYTF	TGCGCCAGCAGCCAAGAAGAGGTGCGGGAGTCAGTTTACTATGGCTACACCTTC
-	-	TRBV18	TRBJ1-1	CASSPSGLNTEAFF	TGTGCCAGCTCACCATCGGGGTTGAACACTGAAGCTTTCTTT
TRBD1	-	TRBV5-1	TRBJ2-2	CASNGQGKNTGELFF	TGCGCCAGCAACGGACAGGGTAAAAACACCGGGGAGCTGTTTTTT
-	-	TRBV7-2	TRBJ2-2	CASSLWEIASQAWTGELFF	TGTGCCAGCAGCTTATGGGAGATAGCTAGCCAAGCTTGGACCGGGGAGCTGTTTTTT
-	-	TRBV12-5	TRBJ1-1	CASGLDRSTEAFF	TGTGCTAGTGGTCTCGACAGGAGCACTGAAGCTTTCTTT
-	-	TRBV19	TRBJ1-5	CASNRDNHQPQHF	TGTGCCAGCAACCGGGACAACCATCAGCCCCAGCATTTT
-	-	TRBV30	TRBJ1-2	CAWTAERVYYGYTF	TGTGCCTGGACCGCAGAGAGGGTTTACTATGGCTACACCTTC
TRBD2	-	TRBV6-6	TRBJ2-1	CASSYSSGGSYNEQFF	TGTGCCAGCAGTTACTCTAGCGGGGGTTCCTACAATGAGCAGTTCTTC
-	-	TRBV29-1	TRBJ2-5	CSVAGRQETQYF	TGCAGCGTTGCGGGTAGACAAGAGACCCAGTACTTC
TRBD2	once	TRBV9	TRBJ2-2	CASSVQLAGATGELFF	TGTGCCAGCAGCGTACAGCTAGCGGGGGCCACCGGGGAGCTGTTTTTT
-	-	TRBV11-2	TRBJ1-2	CASSLLGGDGGYTF	TGTGCCAGCAGCCTTTTAGGGGGGGACGGAGGCTACACCTTC
-	-	TRBV4-1	TRBJ1-2	CASSQDQTAGGYTF	TGCGCCAGCAGCCAAGATCAGACAGCTGGGGGCTACACCTTC
TRBD2	-	TRBV4-1	TRBJ2-2	CASSQVPSGGAGTGELFF	TGCGCCAGCAGCCAAGTGCCTAGCGGGGGGGCGGGCACCGGGGAGCTGTTTTTT
TRBD1	-	TRBV19	TRBJ2-7	CATSPTGSYEQYF	TGTGCCACCTCCCCGACAGGGTCCTACGAGCAGTACTTC
-	once	TRBV5-1	TRBJ2-2	CASSLVGGENTGELFF	TGCGCCAGCAGCTTGGTGGGCGGGGAGAACACCGGGGAGCTGTTTTTT
TRBD2	-	TRBV7-2	TRBJ2-1	CASLGGNEQFF	TGTGCCAGCTTGGGGGGGAATGAGCAGTTCTTC
-	-	TRBV5-6	TRBJ1-2	CASSLGESGELNYGYTF	TGTGCCAGCAGCTTGGGGGAATCGGGAGAGCTTAACTATGGCTACACCTTC
-	-	TRBV5-1	TRBJ2-7	CASRPQGGAGEQYF	TGCGCCAGCAGACCTCAGGGGGGAGCGGGCGAGCAGTACTTC
TRBD1	-	TRBV11-2	TRBJ1-1	CASSFTGTGVTEAFF	TGTGCCAGCAGCTTCACCGGGACAGGGGTCACTGAAGCTTTCTTT
-	-	TRBV6-1	TRBJ2-7	CASSEGRPYEQYF	TGTGCCAGCAGTGAAGGGAGGCCCTACGAGCAGTACTTC
-	once	TRBV4-1	TRBJ1-6	CASSQNPGYNSPLHF	TGCGCCAGCAGCCAAAATCCGGGGTATAATTCACCCCTCCACTTT
-	-	TRBV7-6	TRBJ2-3	CASSLGTGTDTQYF	TGTGCCAGCAGCCTCGGGACTGGGACAGATACGCAGTATTTT